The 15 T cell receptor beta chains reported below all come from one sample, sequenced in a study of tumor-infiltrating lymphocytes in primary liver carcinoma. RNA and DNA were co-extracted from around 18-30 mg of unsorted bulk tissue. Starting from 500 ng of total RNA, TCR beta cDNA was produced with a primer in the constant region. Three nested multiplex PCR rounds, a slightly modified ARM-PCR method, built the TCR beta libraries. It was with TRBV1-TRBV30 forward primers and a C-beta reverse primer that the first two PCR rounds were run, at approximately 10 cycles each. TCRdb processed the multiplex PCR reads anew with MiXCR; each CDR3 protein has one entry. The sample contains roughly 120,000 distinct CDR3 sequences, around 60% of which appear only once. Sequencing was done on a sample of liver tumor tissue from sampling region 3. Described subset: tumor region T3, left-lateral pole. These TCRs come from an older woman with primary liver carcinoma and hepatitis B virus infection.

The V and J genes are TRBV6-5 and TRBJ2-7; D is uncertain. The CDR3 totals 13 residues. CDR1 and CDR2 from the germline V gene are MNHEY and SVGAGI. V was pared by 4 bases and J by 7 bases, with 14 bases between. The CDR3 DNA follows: TGTGCCAGCAGTTCCTCACTTACCCATGAGCAGTACTTC. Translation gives CASSSSLTHEQYF.

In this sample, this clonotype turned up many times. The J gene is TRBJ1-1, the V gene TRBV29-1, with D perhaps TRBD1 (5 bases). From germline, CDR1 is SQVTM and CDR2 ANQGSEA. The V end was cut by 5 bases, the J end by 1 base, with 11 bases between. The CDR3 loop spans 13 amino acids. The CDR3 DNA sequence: TGCAGCGTTTTGGGGGGAGGGAACACTGAAGCTTTCTTT. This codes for CSVLGGGNTEAFF.

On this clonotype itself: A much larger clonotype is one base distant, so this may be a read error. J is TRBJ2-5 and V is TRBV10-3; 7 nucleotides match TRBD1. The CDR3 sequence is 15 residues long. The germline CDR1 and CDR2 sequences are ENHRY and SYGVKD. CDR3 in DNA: TGTGGCATCAGTGAGCCACAACAGGGGCGTGGGACCCAGTACTTC. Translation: CGISEPQQGRGTQYF.

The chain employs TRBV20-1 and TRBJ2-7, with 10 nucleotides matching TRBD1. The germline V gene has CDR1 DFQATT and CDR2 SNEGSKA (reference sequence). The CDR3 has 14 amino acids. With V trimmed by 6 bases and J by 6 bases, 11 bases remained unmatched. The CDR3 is CSADGQGGLREQYF. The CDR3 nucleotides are TGCAGTGCCGATGGACAGGGGGGTCTACGCGAGCAGTACTTC.

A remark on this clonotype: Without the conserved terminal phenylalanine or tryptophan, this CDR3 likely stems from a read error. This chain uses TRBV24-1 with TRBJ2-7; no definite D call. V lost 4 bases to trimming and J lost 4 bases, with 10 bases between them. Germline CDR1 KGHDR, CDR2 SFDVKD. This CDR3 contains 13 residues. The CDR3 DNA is TGTGCCACCAGTGACGCGAACAGATACGAGCAGTACTTA. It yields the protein CATSDANRYEQYL.

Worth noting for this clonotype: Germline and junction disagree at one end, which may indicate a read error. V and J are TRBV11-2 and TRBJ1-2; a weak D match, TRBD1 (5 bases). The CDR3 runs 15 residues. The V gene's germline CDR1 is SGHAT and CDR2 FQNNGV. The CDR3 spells CSSSPSPGWGYGYTF. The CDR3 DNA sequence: TGTTCCAGCAGCCCATCTCCAGGGTGGGGCTATGGCTACACCTTC.

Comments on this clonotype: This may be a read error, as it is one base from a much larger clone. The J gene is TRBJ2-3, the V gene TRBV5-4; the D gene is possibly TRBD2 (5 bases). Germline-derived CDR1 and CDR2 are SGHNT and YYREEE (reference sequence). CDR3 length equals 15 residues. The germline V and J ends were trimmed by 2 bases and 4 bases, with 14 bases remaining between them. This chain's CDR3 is CASSLGNPGADTQYF. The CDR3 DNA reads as TGTGCCAGCAGCTTAGGCAACCCCGGGGCAGATACGCAGTATTTT.

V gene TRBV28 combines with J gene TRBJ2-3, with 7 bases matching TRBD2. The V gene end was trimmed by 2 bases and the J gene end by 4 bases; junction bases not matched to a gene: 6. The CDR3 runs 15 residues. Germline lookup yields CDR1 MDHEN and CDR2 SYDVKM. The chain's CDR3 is CASSLMRENPDTQYF. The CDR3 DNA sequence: TGTGCCAGCAGTTTAATGCGGGAGAACCCAGATACGCAGTATTTT.

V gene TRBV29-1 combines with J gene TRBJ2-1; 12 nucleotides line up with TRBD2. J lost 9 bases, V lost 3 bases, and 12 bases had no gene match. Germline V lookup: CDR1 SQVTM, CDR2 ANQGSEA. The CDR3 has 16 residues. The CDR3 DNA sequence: TGCAGCGTTGAGGGGGCTAGCGGGGGGGCCGTTAGTGAGCAGTTCTTC. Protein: CSVEGASGGAVSEQFF.

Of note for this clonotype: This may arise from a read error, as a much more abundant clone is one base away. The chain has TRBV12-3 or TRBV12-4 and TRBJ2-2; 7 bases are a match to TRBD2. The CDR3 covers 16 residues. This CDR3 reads CASTHGAGVNIGELFF. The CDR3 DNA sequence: TGTGCCAGCACCCATGGGGCGGGAGTCAACATCGGGGAGCTGTTTTTT.

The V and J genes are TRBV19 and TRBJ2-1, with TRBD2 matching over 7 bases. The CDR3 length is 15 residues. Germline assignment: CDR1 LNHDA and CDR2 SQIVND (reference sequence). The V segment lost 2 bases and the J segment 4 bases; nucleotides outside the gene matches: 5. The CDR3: CASSILGRAYNEQFF. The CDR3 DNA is TGTGCCAGTAGTATACTTGGGAGGGCTTACAATGAGCAGTTCTTC.

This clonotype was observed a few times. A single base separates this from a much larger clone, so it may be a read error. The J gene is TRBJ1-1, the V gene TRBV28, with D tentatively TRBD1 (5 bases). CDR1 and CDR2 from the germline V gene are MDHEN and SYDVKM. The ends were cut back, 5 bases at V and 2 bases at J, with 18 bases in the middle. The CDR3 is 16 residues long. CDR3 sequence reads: CASSPPIGATNTEAFF. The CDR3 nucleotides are TGTGCCAGCAGTCCACCCATAGGGGCCACTAACACTGAAGCTTTCTTT.

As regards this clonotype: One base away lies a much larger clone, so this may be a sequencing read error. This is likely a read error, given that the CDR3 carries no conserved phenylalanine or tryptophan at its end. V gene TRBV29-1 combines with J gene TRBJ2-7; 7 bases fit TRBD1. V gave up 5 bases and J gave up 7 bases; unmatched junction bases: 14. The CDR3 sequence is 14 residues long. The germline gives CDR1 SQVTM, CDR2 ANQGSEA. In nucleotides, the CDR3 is TGCAGCGTTCCAGAGACAGGGTCACCGGGGGAGCAGTACCTC. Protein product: CSVPETGSPGEQYL.

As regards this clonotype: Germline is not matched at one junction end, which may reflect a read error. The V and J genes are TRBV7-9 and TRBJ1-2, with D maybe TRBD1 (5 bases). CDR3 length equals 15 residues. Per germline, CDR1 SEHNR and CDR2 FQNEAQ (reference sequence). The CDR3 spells CASSRGPGRYTGYTF. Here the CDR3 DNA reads TGTGCTAGCAGCCGAGGACCGGGACGGTACACTGGCTACACCTTC.

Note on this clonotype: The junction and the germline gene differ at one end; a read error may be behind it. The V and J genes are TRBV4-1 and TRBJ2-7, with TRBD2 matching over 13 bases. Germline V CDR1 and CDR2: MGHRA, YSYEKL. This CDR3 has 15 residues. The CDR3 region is CVSNSGLAGDYEQYF. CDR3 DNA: TGCGTCAGCAACTCTGGACTAGCGGGAGACTACGAGCAGTACTTC.